Below are 5 T cell receptor beta chains sequenced from a single sample in a study of naive and memory T cell subsets. Amplification of ligated cDNA took four PCR rounds with SP2 and nested alpha and beta constant primers. TCRdb itself ran the 5' RACE reads through MiXCR, one entry per CDR3 protein. The top ten hold more than 9.5% of the sample, which has more than 45,000 distinct CDR3 sequences, 7.2% seen once. An oligonucleotide containing a UMI was ligated to the 3' end of TCR cDNA. Receptor source: a male donor in good health.

The table lists this clonotype with many counts. CDR3 DNA sequence: TGCGCCAGCAGCCAAGGGGGAGCTTCAAGGGGCCGCGCGGGCGAGCAGTACTTC. The encoded protein is CASSQGGASRGRAGEQYF. This chain joins TRBV4-1 and TRBJ2-7, with D tentatively TRBD1 or TRBD2 (5 bases each). With 1 base removed from V and 6 bases from J, the gap between germline ends came to 25 bases. This CDR3 is built from 18 residues. The germline V gene has CDR1 MGHRA and CDR2 YSYEKL.

V is TRBV6-1 and J is TRBJ1-5; 9 bases match TRBD1. The CDR3 totals 17 residues. With V trimmed by 2 bases and J by 1 base, 6 bases remained unmatched. Germline values: CDR1 MNHNS, CDR2 SASEGT. CDR3 region: CASSEWTGAFSNQPQHF. The CDR3 nucleotides read TGTGCCAGCAGTGAATGGACAGGGGCCTTCAGCAATCAGCCCCAGCATTTT.

In this sample, this clonotype turned up a few times. The rearrangement uses TRBV5-6 and TRBJ2-7; D might be TRBD1 (5 bases). The germline V gene encodes CDR1 SGHDT and CDR2 YYEEEE. Deletions cut 0 bases from V and 3 bases from J, with 7 bases between. This CDR3 has 13 amino acids. The chain's CDR3 is CASSLAGNYEQYF. The CDR3 bases are TGTGCCAGCAGCTTGGCAGGGAACTACGAGCAGTACTTC.

This clonotype was observed at least ten times. The chain couples TRBV3-1 to TRBJ1-1; the D gene is possibly TRBD1 (5 bases). The germline V gene encodes CDR1 LGHDT and CDR2 YNNKEL (reference sequence). The CDR3 is made up of 14 amino acids. Trimming pared 1 base from V and 5 bases from J, leaving 11 bases between. In DNA form, the CDR3 reads TGTGCCAGCAGCCAAGTCCGTTCAGGGACTGAAGCTTTCTTT. It is translated as CASSQVRSGTEAFF.

This clonotype was seen at least ten times. The CDR3: CASRRDSSSYNEQFF. The CDR3 coding sequence is TGCGCCAGCAGGCGGGACTCGAGCTCCTACAATGAGCAGTTCTTC. The chain recombines TRBV5-1 with TRBJ2-1; TRBD2 is a possible D gene (6 bases). The ends were cut back, 5 bases at V and 0 bases at J, with 12 bases in the middle. From germline, CDR1 is SGHRS and CDR2 YFSETQ. The CDR3 has 15 amino acids.